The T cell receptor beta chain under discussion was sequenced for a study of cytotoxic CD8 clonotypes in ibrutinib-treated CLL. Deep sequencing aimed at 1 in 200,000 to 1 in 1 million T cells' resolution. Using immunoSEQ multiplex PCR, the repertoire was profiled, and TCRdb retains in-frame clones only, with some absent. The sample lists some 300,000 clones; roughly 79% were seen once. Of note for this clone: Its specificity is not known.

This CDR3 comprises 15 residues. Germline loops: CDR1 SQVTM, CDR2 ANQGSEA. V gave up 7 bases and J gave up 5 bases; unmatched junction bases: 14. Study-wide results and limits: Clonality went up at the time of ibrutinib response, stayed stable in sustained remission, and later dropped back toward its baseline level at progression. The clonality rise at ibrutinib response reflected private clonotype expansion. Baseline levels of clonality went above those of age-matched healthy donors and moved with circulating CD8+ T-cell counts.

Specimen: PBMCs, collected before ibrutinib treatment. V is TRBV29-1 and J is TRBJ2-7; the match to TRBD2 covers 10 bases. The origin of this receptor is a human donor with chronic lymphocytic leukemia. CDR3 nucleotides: TGCAGCGCCCAACGCCGGTTAGCGGGAGGTCACGAGCAGTACTTC. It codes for CSAQRRLAGGHEQYF.